Described below is a single TCR beta chain sequence and its context. From germline, CDR1 is KGHSH and CDR2 LQKENI. Trimming took 4 bases from V and 2 from J; bases not matched to a gene: 21. The CDR3 has 20 residues. The source of the sample is a study of control samples from healthy donors and cancer patients. Clones were sequenced by immunoSEQ multiplex PCR, and TCRdb holds only the in-frame ones, with some missing. Among 120,000 or so clones listed, about nine tenths were seen once. The genes are TRBV18 and TRBJ2-3, with TRBD2 matching over 7 bases. The source is a man in his forties or fifties in good health. The sequencing sample was made of blood. The DNA for the CDR3 is TGTGCCAGCTCACTACGCGCTAGCGGTAACACCATCCTATCCACAGATACGCAGTATTTT. Amino acids: CASSLRASGNTILSTDTQYF.